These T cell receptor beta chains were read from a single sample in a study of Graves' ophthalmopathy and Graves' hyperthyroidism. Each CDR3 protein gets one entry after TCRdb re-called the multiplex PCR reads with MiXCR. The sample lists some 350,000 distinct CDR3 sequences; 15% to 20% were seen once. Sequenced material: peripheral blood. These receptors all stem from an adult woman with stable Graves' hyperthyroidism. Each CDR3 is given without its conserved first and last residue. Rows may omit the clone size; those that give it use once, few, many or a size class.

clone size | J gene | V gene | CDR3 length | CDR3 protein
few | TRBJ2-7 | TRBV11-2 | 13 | ASSLFAGGGYEQY
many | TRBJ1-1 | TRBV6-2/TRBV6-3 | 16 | ASSYSFRQGRRGTEAF
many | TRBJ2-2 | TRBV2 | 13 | ASSFDRSNTGELF
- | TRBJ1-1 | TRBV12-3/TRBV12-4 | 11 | ASSFDRGETAF
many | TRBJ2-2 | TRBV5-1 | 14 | ASSLPPDSNTGELF
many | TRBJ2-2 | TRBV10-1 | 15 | ASSESQLAGRHGELF
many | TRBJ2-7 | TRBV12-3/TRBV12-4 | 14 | ASSFGGSGTPYEQY
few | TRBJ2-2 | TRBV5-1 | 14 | ASRWTGTPNTGELF
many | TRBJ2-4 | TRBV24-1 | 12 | ATRLDRGENIQY
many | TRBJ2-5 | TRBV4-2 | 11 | ASSQALGETQY
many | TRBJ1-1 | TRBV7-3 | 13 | ASSLSGTANTEAF
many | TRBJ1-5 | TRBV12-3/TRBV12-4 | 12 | ASSAGQPNQPQH
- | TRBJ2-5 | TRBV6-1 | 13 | ASSGGGIGQETQY
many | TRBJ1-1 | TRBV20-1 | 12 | SARGYVFDTEAF
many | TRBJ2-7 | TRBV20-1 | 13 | SASIDGSTAGEQY
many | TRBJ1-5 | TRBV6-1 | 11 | ASLTGFNQPQH
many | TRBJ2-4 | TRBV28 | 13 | ASSLPGTTGRIQY
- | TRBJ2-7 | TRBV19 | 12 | ASSLRNDAREQY
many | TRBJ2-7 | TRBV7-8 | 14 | ASSWRGTSRKGGQY
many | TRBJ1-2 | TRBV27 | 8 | ASRVYGYT
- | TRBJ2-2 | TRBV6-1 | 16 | ASSQRTGTGGFTGELC
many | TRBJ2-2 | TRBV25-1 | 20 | ASSELSLTSGRPLSDAGELF
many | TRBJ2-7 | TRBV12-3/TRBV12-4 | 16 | ASSLRGQALLGTYEQY
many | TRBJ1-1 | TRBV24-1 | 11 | AASGLRGTEAF
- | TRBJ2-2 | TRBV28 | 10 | VVWGIAGVLC
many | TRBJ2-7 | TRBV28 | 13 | ASSLFDRGPYEQY
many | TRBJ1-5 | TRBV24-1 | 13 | ATSAVAGDNQPQH
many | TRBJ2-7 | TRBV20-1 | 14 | SARDPSSGTTYEQY
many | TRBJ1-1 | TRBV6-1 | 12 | ASSEIRGGTEAF
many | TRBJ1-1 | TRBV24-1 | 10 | ATSDLWGEAF
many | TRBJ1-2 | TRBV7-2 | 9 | ASRGRYGYT
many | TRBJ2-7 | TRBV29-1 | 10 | SVEEGRNEQY
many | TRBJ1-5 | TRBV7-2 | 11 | ASSLTQGQPQH
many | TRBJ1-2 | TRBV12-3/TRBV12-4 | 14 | ASSLAARTANYGYT
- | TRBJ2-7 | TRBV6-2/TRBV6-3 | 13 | ASSYSSTSTYEQY
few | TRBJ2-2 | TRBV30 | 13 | AWSSAGAHTGELF
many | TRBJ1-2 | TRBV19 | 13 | ASSIRQIPFYGYT
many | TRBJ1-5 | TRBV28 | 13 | ASRPRQGSWQPQH
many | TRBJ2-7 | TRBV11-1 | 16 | ASSLQFAAGAGIHEQY
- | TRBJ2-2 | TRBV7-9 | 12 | ASSFQTDTGELF
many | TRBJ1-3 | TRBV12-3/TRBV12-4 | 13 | ASSPTGRFGNTIY
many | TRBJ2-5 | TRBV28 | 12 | ASRPPGGEETQY